The 28 T cell receptor beta chains presented below share a single source sample, sequenced in a study of shared clonotypes between healthy human individuals (dated by TCRdb to 2018 to 2021). Receptors were amplified or captured by the immunoSEQ multiplex PCR assay. Held by TCRdb, this immuneACCESS table contains in-frame sequences only and omits some clones. Under half of the omission traces to an unresolved V gene where checked; the cause of the rest is unknown. The sample contains about a million clones, over 75% of them found a single time. 1.5% of the sample lies in the top ten. Sequenced material: memory CD4+ T cells sorted from blood. Interpreted using the paper, the cell subset or site label stands for: CD45RA-negative fraction. The receptors stem from a man younger than 35 in good health.

The chain uses TRBV28 and TRBJ2-7; D is unresolved. The V end lost 8 bases, the J end lost 6 bases, and 17 bases lay between the germline ends. This CDR3 contains 13 residues. CDR1 MDHEN and CDR2 SYDVKM come from the germline V gene. CDR3: CASGLSGVFEQYF. For the CDR3, the DNA is TGTGCCAGCGGGCTCTCAGGAGTTTTCGAGCAGTACTTC. Based on the CDR3 plus reference TRBV28 and TRBJ2-7, the full variable domain is DVKVTQSSRYLVKRTGEKVFLECVQDMDHENMFWYRQDPGLGLRLIYFSYDVKMKEKGDIPEGYSVSREKKERFSLILESASTNQTSMYLCASGLSGVFEQYFGPGTRLTVT.

This chain links TRBV15 with TRBJ1-4, with 7 positions matching TRBD1. With V trimmed by 1 base and J by 6 bases, 5 bases remained unmatched. Germline V gene sequence: CDR1 LNHNV, CDR2 YYDKDF (reference sequence). CDR3 size: 15 residues. The CDR3 reads CATSRATGDHEKLFF. The CDR3 region has the DNA TGTGCCACCAGCAGAGCAACAGGGGACCATGAAAAACTGTTTTTT. Full variable domain (outside the CDR3, taken from reference TRBV15 and TRBJ1-4): DAMVIQNPRYQVTQFGKPVTLSCSQTLNHNVMYWYQQKSSQAPKLLFHYYDKDFNNEADTPDNFQSRRPNTSFCFLDIRSPGLGDTAMYLCATSRATGDHEKLFFGSGTQLSVL.

J is TRBJ2-7 and V is TRBV30; D perhaps matches TRBD2 (6 bases). Germline V gives CDR1 GTSNPN, CDR2 SVGIG (reference sequence). This CDR3 spans 11 amino acids. Trimming took off 8 bases at V and 7 bases at J, with 15 bases between the two ends. As DNA, the CDR3 is TGTGCCACCCACAGGACTAAGGAGCAGTACTTC. Its translation is CATHRTKEQYF.

The sample holds one count of this clone. The J gene is TRBJ2-7, the V gene TRBV9; 7 bases are a match to TRBD1. CDR1 SGDLS and CDR2 YYNGEE come from the germline V gene. Losses at the gene ends were 4 bases for V and 3 bases for J; bases not matched to a gene: 10. The CDR3 has 15 residues. The CDR3 is CASSPRDRVLYEQYF. CDR3 DNA: TGTGCCAGCAGCCCCAGGGACAGAGTTCTCTACGAGCAGTACTTC.

This clone was seen once. Other DNA variants within this sample encode the same CDR3. The chain couples TRBV7-9 to TRBJ2-1; no clear D. Germline V lookup: CDR1 SEHNR, CDR2 FQNEAQ (reference sequence). This CDR3 region has 13 residues. Trimming shortened V by 3 bases and J by 3 bases, and 6 bases separated the two germline ends. This CDR3 is CASSLDLYNEQFF. For the CDR3, the DNA is TGTGCCAGCAGCTTGGACCTCTACAATGAGCAGTTCTTC.

Regarding this clone: Other DNA sequences in this sample translate to the same CDR3. The V call is TRBV18, the J call TRBJ1-2, with D possibly TRBD1 on 6 matching bases. Germline V gene sequence: CDR1 KGHSH, CDR2 LQKENI. The CDR3 consists of 13 residues. V was shortened by 6 bases and J by 2 bases, with 10 bases between the two germline ends. CDR3 DNA sequence: TGTGCCAGCTCTCCAGACAGGAACTATGGCTACACCTTC. Translation gives CASSPDRNYGYTF.

The chain joins TRBV30 to TRBJ1-5, with 9 bases lining up with TRBD1. CDR1 and CDR2 from the germline V gene are GTSNPN and SVGIG (reference sequence). This CDR3 has 18 residues. J lost 2 bases, V lost 1 base, and 12 bases had no gene match. CDR3 amino acids: CAWSGGTGMGGGNQPQHF. The CDR3 DNA sequence: TGTGCCTGGAGTGGAGGGACAGGGATGGGGGGGGGCAATCAGCCCCAGCATTTT. The variable domain in full, with the rest retrieved from reference TRBV30 and TRBJ1-5, is SQTIHQWPATLVQPVGSPLSLECTVEGTSNPNLYWYRQAAGRGLQLLFYSVGIGQISSEVPQNLSASRPQDRQFILSSKKLLLSDSGFYLCAWSGGTGMGGGNQPQHFGDGTRLSIL.

This clone was recorded only once. The chain uses TRBV29-1 and TRBJ2-5, with D perhaps matching TRBD2 (6 bases). Trimming took off 6 bases at V and 5 bases at J, with 16 bases between the two ends. This CDR3 has 13 amino acids. From germline, CDR1 is SQVTM and CDR2 ANQGSEA. The CDR3: CSVAGGARETQYF. The CDR3 nucleotides read TGCAGCGTCGCCGGCGGGGCAAGGGAGACCCAGTACTTC.

This sequence joins TRBV5-1 and TRBJ2-2; no reliable D call. Germline assignment: CDR1 SGHRS and CDR2 YFSETQ. The CDR3 spans 12 residues. Trimming removed 0 bases from V and 7 bases from J, with 4 bases in between. CDR3 in amino acids: CASSLEGGELFF. CDR3 nucleotides: TGCGCCAGCAGCTTGGAGGGCGGGGAGCTGTTTTTT.

The chain recombines TRBV7-8 with TRBJ2-2, with 11 bases lining up with TRBD2. CDR3 length: 17 residues. Germline V CDR1 and CDR2: SGHVS, FQNEAQ. J gave up 0 bases and V 4 bases, and 4 bases lay outside the gene matches. The CDR3 region has the DNA TGTGCCAGCAGCTCCCAGGGACTAGCGGCGAACACCGGGGAGCTGTTTTTT. Protein product: CASSSQGLAANTGELFF.

The chain carries TRBV5-6 and TRBJ1-6; D uncertain. The CDR3 runs to 12 residues. The V and J ends lost 0 bases and 11 bases respectively, with 6 bases between them. Germline values: CDR1 SGHDT, CDR2 YYEEEE. CDR3 nucleotides: TGTGCCAGCAGCTTGGTAGGAACACCCCTCCACTTT. Protein: CASSLVGTPLHF.

V and J are TRBV11-2 and TRBJ1-1; a possible D gene is TRBD1 (5 bases). The CDR3 sequence is 15 residues long. Germline CDR1 SGHAT, CDR2 FQNNGV. With 5 bases removed from V and 3 bases from J, the gap between germline ends came to 16 bases. CDR3 sequence (DNA): TGTGCCAGCAGCAAAGAAGGACGGGGGTACACTGAAGCTTTCTTT. The encoded protein is CASSKEGRGYTEAFF.

The chain combines TRBV5-1 with TRBJ2-5; D is possibly TRBD1 (6 bases). CDR3 length: 15 residues. V was shortened by 0 bases and J by 4 bases, with 13 bases between the two germline ends. CDR1 SGHRS and CDR2 YFSETQ come from the germline V gene. The CDR3 coding sequence is TGCGCCAGCAGCTTGGGGAGCCAGGGGCGAGAGACCCAGTACTTC. Translation: CASSLGSQGRETQYF.

The count of this clone is one. V is TRBV2 and J is TRBJ1-5, with D uncertain. V dropped 8 bases and J dropped 7 bases, with 15 bases sitting between them. CDR1 is SNHLY, CDR2 FYNNEI, per germline. CDR3 length equals 13 residues. The CDR3 reads CASLSLAGQPQHF. In DNA form, the CDR3 reads TGTGCCAGCCTCAGTTTGGCTGGACAGCCCCAGCATTTT.

This chain uses TRBV4-2 with TRBJ2-1; the D gene is possibly TRBD2 (6 bases). Germline CDR1 LGHNA, CDR2 YNFKEQ. The CDR3 has 13 residues. Trimming left V 5 bases short and J 4 bases short, with 9 bases between. The CDR3 protein is CASSAGTYNEQFF. CDR3 in DNA: TGTGCCAGCAGCGCTGGGACTTACAATGAGCAGTTCTTC.

This clone was seen more than once but under ten times. CDR3 in DNA: TGTGCCAGCAGTTACAACAGGGCGAAGGATTCACCCCTCCACTTT. It yields the protein CASSYNRAKDSPLHF. The gene calls are TRBV6-5 and TRBJ1-6; D may be TRBD1 (6 bases). V was shortened by 2 bases and J by 8 bases, with 13 bases between the two germline ends. The CDR3 totals 15 residues. CDR1 and CDR2 (germline): MNHEY, SVGAGI.

This clone was picked up a small number of times. Here the CDR3 DNA reads TGTGCCAGCAGTACAGGTTGGAACACCGGGGAGCTGTTTTTT. As protein: CASSTGWNTGELFF. This sequence joins TRBV6-4 and TRBJ2-2; the D gene is possibly TRBD1 (5 bases). Germline V gives CDR1 MRHNA, CDR2 SNTAGT. V lost 5 bases to trimming and J lost 1 base, with 8 bases between them. The CDR3 is made up of 14 amino acids.

This clone was detected only a few times. The V gene is TRBV7-6, the J gene TRBJ2-5; no definite D call. Trimming cost V 5 bases and J 2 bases, with 9 bases left between them. Germline lookup yields CDR1 SGHVS and CDR2 FNYEAQ. The CDR3 is 13 amino acids. CDR3 residues: CASSPGSQETQYF. The CDR3 nucleotides are TGTGCCAGCAGCCCCGGGTCACAAGAGACCCAGTACTTC. The full variable domain, rest sourced from reference TRBV7-6 and TRBJ2-5, is GAGVSQSPRYKVTKRGQDVALRCDPISGHVSLYWYRQALGQGPEFLTYFNYEAQQDKSGLPNDRFSAERPEGSISTLTIQRTEQRDSAMYRCASSPGSQETQYFGPGTRLLVL.

This clone was counted between two and nine times. This chain uses TRBV19 with TRBJ2-7, with D maybe TRBD1 (5 bases). V lost 1 base and J 2 bases, leaving 18 bases between the germline ends. Germline assignment: CDR1 LNHDA and CDR2 SQIVND (reference sequence). This CDR3 comprises 17 residues. The CDR3 coding sequence is TGTGCCAGTAGTATAGGAACAGGCCTAAGGGTTCCCTACGAGCAGTACTTC. As protein: CASSIGTGLRVPYEQYF.

This chain joins TRBV7-2 and TRBJ1-6; possible D gene TRBD1, 6 bases. The V gene's germline CDR1 is SGHTA and CDR2 FQGNSA. Trimming stripped 11 bases from V and 10 bases from J, with 18 bases between. This CDR3 has 13 amino acids. CDR3 region: CAYSPGERSPLHF. In nucleotides, the CDR3 is TGTGCCTACAGTCCAGGGGAAAGGTCACCCCTCCACTTT.

The chain recombines TRBV18 with TRBJ2-5, with D maybe TRBD2 (8 bases). The germline V gene has CDR1 KGHSH and CDR2 LQKENI. This CDR3 comprises 16 residues. Between the trimmed V and J ends, which lost 0 bases and 5 bases, there was a span of 16 bases. CDR3 nucleotide sequence: TGTGCCAGCTCACCACCCACGGGAGGGGGCGAGGAGACCCAGTACTTC. Protein product: CASSPPTGGGEETQYF.

This clone was counted many times. The chain uses TRBV5-5 and TRBJ1-3; D is perhaps TRBD1 (5 bases). From germline, CDR1 is SGHKS and CDR2 YYEKEE (reference sequence). This CDR3 has 17 residues. V was cut by 0 bases and J by 3 bases, with 16 bases left in between. The CDR3: CASSLGGLITGGNTIYF. CDR3 coding DNA: TGTGCCAGCAGCTTGGGGGGCCTGATCACTGGTGGAAACACCATATATTTT. Using reference TRBV5-5 and TRBJ1-3 for the parts outside the CDR3, the full variable domain is DAGVTQSPTHLIKTRGQQVTLRCSPISGHKSVSWYQQVLGQGPQFIFQYYEKEERGRGNFPDRFSARQFPNYSSELNVNALLLGDSALYLCASSLGGLITGGNTIYFGEGSWLTVV.

The CDR3 bases are TGCGCCAGCAGCCAAGACGGGAATGTTGCTGGGGCCAACGTCCTGACTTTC. It specifies CASSQDGNVAGANVLTF. This chain uses TRBV4-1 with TRBJ2-6, with a possible D match to TRBD2 (5 bases). Trimming left V 0 bases short and J 2 bases short, with 11 bases between. The germline V gene encodes CDR1 MGHRA and CDR2 YSYEKL. CDR3 length: 17 amino acids.

This rearrangement joins TRBV18 to TRBJ1-1; D ambiguous. V was pared by 2 bases and J by 5 bases, with 9 bases between. Germline CDR1 and CDR2: KGHSH and LQKENI. The CDR3 covers 13 residues. CDR3 region: CASSPGVGTEAFF. The CDR3 nucleotides are TGTGCCAGCTCACCAGGGGTTGGGACTGAAGCTTTCTTT.

CDR3 bases: TGTGCCTGGGGGACAGGGGCCACCGGGGAGCTGTTTTTT. Encoded protein: CAWGTGATGELFF. This chain connects TRBV30 to TRBJ2-2, with TRBD1 matching 10 bases. The CDR3 contains 13 residues. Trimming cost V 5 bases and J 4 bases; bases outside gene matches: 1. CDR1 is GTSNPN and CDR2 is SVGIG in the germline V gene (reference sequence).

The chain has TRBV2 and TRBJ2-7, with D perhaps being TRBD1 or TRBD2 (5 bases each). Germline loops: CDR1 SNHLY, CDR2 FYNNEI. The CDR3 runs 13 residues. Trimming took off 5 bases at V and 2 bases at J, with 10 bases between the two ends. CDR3 DNA sequence: TGTGCCAGCAGTCGGGACGGTACCTACGAGCAGTACTTC. It encodes CASSRDGTYEQYF. Combining the CDR3 with reference TRBV2 and TRBJ2-7 gives the whole variable domain EPEVTQTPSHQVTQMGQEVILRCVPISNHLYFYWYRQILGQKVEFLVSFYNNEISEKSEIFDDQFSVERPDGSNFTLKIRSTKLEDSAMYFCASSRDGTYEQYFGPGTRLTVT.

This chain uses TRBV5-1 with TRBJ2-2, with 12 bases lining up with TRBD2. The ends lost 0 bases at V and 6 bases at J; junction bases unmatched: 3. This CDR3 comprises 16 residues. The germline V gene encodes CDR1 SGHRS and CDR2 YFSETQ. CDR3 sequence: CASSLAGTSGSGELFF. The CDR3 nucleotides are TGCGCCAGCAGCTTGGCCGGGACTAGCGGGTCCGGGGAGCTGTTTTTT.

The chain recombines TRBV4-1 with TRBJ1-5; the match to TRBD1 covers 9 bases. This CDR3 has 14 amino acids. Losses at the gene ends were 6 bases for V and 6 bases for J; bases not matched to a gene: 6. CDR1 and CDR2 (germline): MGHRA, YSYEKL. The CDR3 spells CASRRTGGGQPQHF. The CDR3 DNA reads as TGCGCCAGCAGGCGTACAGGGGGCGGTCAGCCCCAGCATTTT.